The 6 T cell receptor beta chains presented below share a single source sample, sequenced in a study of OX40 agonist ivuxolimab in advanced cancers. The protocol was immunoSEQ multiplex PCR, while the TCRdb copy is restricted to in-frame clones and leaves out a portion. The sample yields tens of thousands of clones, over 70% seen once. The material sequenced was CD4+ or CD8+ T cells sorted from blood, taken in a trial of the OX40 agonist ivuxolimab. These receptors were collected from an adult with an advanced solid tumor such as melanoma, head and neck, liver or kidney cancer.

J is TRBJ1-2 and V is TRBV6-6, with D hard to call. The CDR3 has 14 residues. The germline V gene encodes CDR1 MNHNY and CDR2 SVGAGI (reference sequence). The V end lost 9 bases, the J end lost 2 bases, and 16 bases lay between the germline ends. The CDR3 sequence is CASTQPGSNYGYTF. The CDR3 nucleotides read TGTGCCAGTACACAACCGGGTTCCAACTATGGCTACACCTTC.

The gene calls are TRBV28 and TRBJ1-1; D is uncertain. This CDR3 contains 15 residues. Per germline, CDR1 MDHEN and CDR2 SYDVKM. The V end was cut by 6 bases, the J end by 2 bases, with 16 bases between. The CDR3 DNA follows: TGTGCCAGCAGCTCAGGACGACACTATAACACTGAAGCTTTCTTT. Translated: CASSSGRHYNTEAFF. Full variable domain (remainder filled in from reference TRBV28 and TRBJ1-1): DVKVTQSSRYLVKRTGEKVFLECVQDMDHENMFWYRQDPGLGLRLIYFSYDVKMKEKGDIPEGYSVSREKKERFSLILESASTNQTSMYLCASSSGRHYNTEAFFGQGTRLTVV.

The chain carries TRBV15 and TRBJ2-1, with 7 bases lining up with TRBD2. Looked up from germline, CDR1 is LNHNV and CDR2 is YYDKDF (reference sequence). The CDR3 is 16 amino acids. V shed 1 base and J 3 bases; nucleotides not matched to a gene: 6. In DNA form, the CDR3 reads TGTGCCACCAGCAGAGTTGGACTAGGGAACTACAATGAGCAGTTCTTC. Protein product: CATSRVGLGNYNEQFF.

This clone was counted only a few times. V is TRBV4-2 and J is TRBJ2-5; D is unresolved. The CDR3 runs to 14 residues. The ends were cut back, 3 bases at V and 4 bases at J, with 12 bases in the middle. The germline gives CDR1 LGHNA, CDR2 YNFKEQ. CDR3 nucleotide sequence: TGTGCCAGCAGCCAGACCTTCAAGGGAGAGACCCAGTACTTC. Translating gives CASSQTFKGETQYF.

The genes are TRBV28 and TRBJ1-6, with D possibly matching TRBD1 (6 bases). Germline CDR1 MDHEN, CDR2 SYDVKM. The CDR3 spans 14 residues. V lost 2 bases and J lost 8, with 10 bases in between. The CDR3 sequence: CASSLVGGDSPLHF. In nucleotides, the CDR3 is TGTGCCAGCAGTTTAGTAGGGGGTGATTCACCCCTCCACTTT. Filled out from reference TRBV28 and TRBJ1-6, the complete variable domain reads DVKVTQSSRYLVKRTGEKVFLECVQDMDHENMFWYRQDPGLGLRLIYFSYDVKMKEKGDIPEGYSVSREKKERFSLILESASTNQTSMYLCASSLVGGDSPLHFGNGTRLTVT.

This chain uses TRBV18 with TRBJ2-5, with TRBD2 identical over 7 bases. V shed 6 bases and J 5 bases; nucleotides not matched to a gene: 9. Germline CDR1 reads KGHSH; CDR2 reads LQKENI. This CDR3 is built from 14 residues. The CDR3 region is CASSPSGGLETQYF. In DNA form, the CDR3 reads TGTGCCAGCTCCCCCTCCGGGGGGTTGGAGACCCAGTACTTC.